The clone carrying this TCR beta chain was recorded many times. CDR3 length: 15 amino acids. V was clipped by 0 bases and J by 3 bases, with 11 bases between them. Germline loops: CDR1 SGHDN, CDR2 FVKESK. This specimen comes from a study of T cells in Graves' hyperthyroidism and ophthalmopathy. RNA transcripts were the template for amplifying TCR beta CDR3 regions. Primed by the HTBI set, a first-round RT-PCR was run on the TCR CDR3. TCRdb redid the calling of the multiplex PCR reads with MiXCR, one entry per CDR3 protein. The sample records hundreds of thousands of distinct CDR3 sequences, 38% being singletons.

Sequenced sample: blood. The TCR was taken from a man younger than 35 with Graves' hyperthyroidism. The chain recombines TRBV14 with TRBJ1-2; D is ambiguous. CDR3: CASSQDEWGDYGYTF. The DNA for the CDR3 is TGTGCCAGCAGCCAAGATGAGTGGGGAGACTATGGCTACACCTTC.